This T cell receptor (beta chain) emerged from a study of HIV-infected patients and healthy controls. Study-level background: In about 90% of the 16 patients, CD4 counts climbed slightly after three months but remained subnormal.

cDNA was made from approximately 500 ng RNA using alpha and beta constant primers. Each of the alpha and beta chains got its own library through chain-specific third strand synthesis with indices. TCRdb fed the 5' RACE reads into MiXCR, producing one record per CDR3 protein. The data contain a few thousand distinct CDR3 sequences, more than 5.5% of them singletons. Antiretroviral therapy had run roughly three months, about 14 weeks, before follow-up blood collection. The repertoire came from unfractionated whole blood and reflected all unsorted peripheral T cells. At least ten counts were recorded for this clonotype. Its antigen remains unidentified. Study observations and caveats: Eight alpha and eight beta V genes differed significantly in mean usage between HIV-infected patients and controls. HIV+ repertoires were severely depleted of MAIT alpha-chain CDR3s, unlike healthy controls.

This CDR3 spans 14 amino acids. Germline CDR1 and CDR2: SGHDT and YYEEEE. Trimming pared 1 base from V and 7 bases from J, leaving 14 bases between. The chain employs TRBV5-6 and TRBJ1-2; D not certain. The material sequenced was blood, taken during antiretroviral therapy. The TCR was taken from an adult with HIV infection. CDR3 amino acids: CASSLNGRRAGYTF. Written as DNA, the CDR3 is TGTGCCAGCAGCTTGAATGGCAGAAGGGCTGGCTACACCTTC.